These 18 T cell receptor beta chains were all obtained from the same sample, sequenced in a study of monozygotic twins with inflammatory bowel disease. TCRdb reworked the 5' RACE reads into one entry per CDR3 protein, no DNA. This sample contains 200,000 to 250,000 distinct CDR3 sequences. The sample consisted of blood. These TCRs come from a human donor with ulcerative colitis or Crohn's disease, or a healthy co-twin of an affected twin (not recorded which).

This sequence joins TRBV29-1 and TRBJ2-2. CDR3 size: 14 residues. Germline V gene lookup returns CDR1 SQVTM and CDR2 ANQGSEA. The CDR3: CSISIGRNTGELIF.

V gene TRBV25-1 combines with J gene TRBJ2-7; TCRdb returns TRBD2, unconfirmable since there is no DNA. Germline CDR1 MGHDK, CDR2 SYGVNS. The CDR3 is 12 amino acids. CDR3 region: CASSPWRDEQYF.

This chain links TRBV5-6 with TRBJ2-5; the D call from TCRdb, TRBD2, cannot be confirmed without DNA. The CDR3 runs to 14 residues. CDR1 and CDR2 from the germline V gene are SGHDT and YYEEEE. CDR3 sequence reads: CASSLSGGSETQYF.

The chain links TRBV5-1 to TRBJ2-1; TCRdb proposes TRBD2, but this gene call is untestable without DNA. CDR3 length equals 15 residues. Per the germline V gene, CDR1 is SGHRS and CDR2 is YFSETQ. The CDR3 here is CASSFLAGVSNEQFF.

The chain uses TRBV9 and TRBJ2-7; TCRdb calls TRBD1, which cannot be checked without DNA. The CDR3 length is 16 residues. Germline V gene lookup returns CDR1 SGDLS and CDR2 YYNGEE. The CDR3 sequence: CASSVSRMRRAVLKGF.

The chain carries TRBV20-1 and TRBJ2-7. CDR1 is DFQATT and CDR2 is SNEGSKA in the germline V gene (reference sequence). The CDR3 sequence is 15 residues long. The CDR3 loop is CSARSPSGLSYEQYF.

CDR3 in amino acids: CAWSWARRGASVLTYEQYF. J is TRBJ2-7 and V is TRBV30; TCRdb names TRBD2, which stays unverified in the absence of DNA. This CDR3 spans 19 amino acids. Looked up from germline, CDR1 is GTSNPN and CDR2 is SVGIG (reference sequence).

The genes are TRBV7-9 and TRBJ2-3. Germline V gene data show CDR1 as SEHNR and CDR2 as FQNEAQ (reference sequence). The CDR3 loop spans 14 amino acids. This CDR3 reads CASSPGLATDTQYF.

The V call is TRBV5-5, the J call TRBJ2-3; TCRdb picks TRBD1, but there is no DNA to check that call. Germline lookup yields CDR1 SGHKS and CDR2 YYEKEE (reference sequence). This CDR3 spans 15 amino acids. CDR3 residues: CASSPPWGGSSTQYF.

The chain's CDR3 is CASSQDKGNTEAFF. This chain joins TRBV4-1 and TRBJ1-1. The CDR3 spans 14 residues. Germline V gives CDR1 MGHRA, CDR2 YSYEKL.

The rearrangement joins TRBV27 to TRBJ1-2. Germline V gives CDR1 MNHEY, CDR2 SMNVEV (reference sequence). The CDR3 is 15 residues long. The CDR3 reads CASSLTGLTDYGYTF.

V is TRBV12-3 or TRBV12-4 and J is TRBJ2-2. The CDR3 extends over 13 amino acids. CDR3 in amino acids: CASGIRHTGELFF.

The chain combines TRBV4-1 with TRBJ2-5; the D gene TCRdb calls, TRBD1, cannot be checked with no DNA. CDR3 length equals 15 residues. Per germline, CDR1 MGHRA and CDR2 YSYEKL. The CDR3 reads CASSLAGTVPETQYF.

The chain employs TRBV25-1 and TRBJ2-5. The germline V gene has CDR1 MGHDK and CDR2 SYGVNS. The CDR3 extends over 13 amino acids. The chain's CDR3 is CASSEWNGETQYF.

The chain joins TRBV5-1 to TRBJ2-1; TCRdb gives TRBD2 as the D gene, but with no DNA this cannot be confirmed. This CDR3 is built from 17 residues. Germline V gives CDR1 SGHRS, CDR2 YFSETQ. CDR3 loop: CASTLWASGGWGNEQFF.

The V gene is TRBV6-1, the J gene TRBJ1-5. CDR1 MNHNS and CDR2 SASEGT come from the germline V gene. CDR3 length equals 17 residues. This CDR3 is CASNKSQGRVGNQPQHF.

The CDR3 loop is CASSVVPADTGELFF. J is TRBJ2-2 and V is TRBV2. The CDR3 runs to 15 residues. The germline V gene encodes CDR1 SNHLY and CDR2 FYNNEI.

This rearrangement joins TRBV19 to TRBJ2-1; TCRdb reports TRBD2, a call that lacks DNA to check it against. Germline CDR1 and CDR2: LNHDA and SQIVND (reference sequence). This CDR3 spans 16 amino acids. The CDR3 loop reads CASSLIVFHSYNEQFF.